The 23 T cell receptor beta chains below come from one sample, sequenced in a study of blood T cell repertoires in COVID-19. TCRdb keeps only in-frame clones here, not all; method: immunoSEQ multiplex PCR. This sample has fewer than 200,000 clones; 79% occur once, and the top ten carry approximately 7.6%. The sequencing sample was made of peripheral blood. These receptors all come from a woman aged 60-70 years with COVID-19, enrolled during active disease.

This clone occurred a few times. This chain connects TRBV19 to TRBJ1-3; TRBD1 agrees at 7 bases. CDR1 is LNHDA and CDR2 is SQIVND in the germline V gene (reference sequence). There are 17 residues in the CDR3. With 5 bases clipped from V and 0 bases from J, the junction kept 10 bases outside the gene matches. CDR3 bases: TGTGCCAGTAGTCCCCGGACAGGCCGGAACTCTGGAAACACCATATATTTT. Its translation is CASSPRTGRNSGNTIYF.

The chain links TRBV3-1 (or the pseudogene TRBV3-2) to TRBJ2-1; tentative D call: TRBD2 (6 bases). V lost 2 bases and J 6 bases, leaving 11 bases between the germline ends. Germline lookup yields CDR1 LGHDT and CDR2 YNNKEL (reference sequence). The length of the CDR3 is 14 residues. CDR3 sequence reads: CASSQLSGRNEQFF. The CDR3 DNA follows: TGTGCCAGCAGCCAACTTAGCGGACGCAATGAGCAGTTCTTC.

This chain uses TRBV6-6 with TRBJ1-2, with 7 bases aligning to TRBD1. J gave up 5 bases and V 0 bases, and 6 bases lay outside the gene matches. CDR1 is MNHNY and CDR2 is SVGAGI in the germline V gene (reference sequence). There are 15 residues in the CDR3. Written as DNA, the CDR3 is TGTGCCAGCAGTTACTCATCGGGCAGGGGGTATGGCTACACCTTC. Translation gives CASSYSSGRGYGYTF.

This sequence joins TRBV6-2 or TRBV6-3 and TRBJ2-3; D possibly corresponds to TRBD1 (5 bases). Germline V gives CDR1 MNHEY, CDR2 SVGEGT. The CDR3 has 18 residues. Trimming shortened V by 5 bases and J by 4 bases, and 25 bases separated the two germline ends. This CDR3 is CASSLLGRIADEADTQYF. CDR3 DNA: TGTGCCAGCAGTCTACTGGGGCGAATTGCTGATGAGGCAGATACGCAGTATTTT.

The chain couples TRBV28 to TRBJ1-2; 9 positions agree with TRBD1. The CDR3 spans 14 residues. The V gene's germline CDR1 is MDHEN and CDR2 SYDVKM. V lost 6 bases and J lost 3; bases outside the gene matches: 5. The CDR3 here is CASRTGGSDYGYTF. CDR3 bases: TGTGCCAGCAGAACAGGGGGCTCGGACTATGGCTACACCTTC.

The chain links TRBV6-5 to TRBJ2-5, with a weak D call TRBD1 (9 bases). The CDR3 runs 15 residues. The V end lost 2 bases, the J end lost 5 bases, and 15 bases lay between the germline ends. Germline assignment: CDR1 MNHEY and CDR2 SVGAGI. The CDR3 sequence is CASSYVAGTGETQYF. CDR3 DNA sequence: TGTGCCAGCAGTTACGTAGCGGGGACAGGGGAGACCCAGTACTTC.

This clone was counted between two and nine times. CDR3 region: CASTTGAQETQYF. Written as DNA, the CDR3 is TGTGCCAGTACGACAGGGGCCCAAGAGACCCAGTACTTC. The V call is TRBV19, the J call TRBJ2-5, with TRBD1 matching over 8 bases. This CDR3 region has 13 residues. Germline trimming cut 7 bases from V and 1 base from J; bases unmatched to any gene: 2. CDR1 LNHDA and CDR2 SQIVND come from the germline V gene (reference sequence).

This clone has just a few counts. The chain combines TRBV19 with TRBJ1-3, with 7 bases identical to TRBD1. The germline CDR1 and CDR2 sequences are LNHDA and SQIVND (reference sequence). This CDR3 spans 17 amino acids. V shed 6 bases and J 3 bases; nucleotides not matched to a gene: 14. CDR3 sequence: CASSSRGTRDSGNTIYF. The CDR3, as DNA: TGTGCCAGTAGCTCACGGGGAACGAGGGACAGTGGAAACACCATATATTTT.

This chain joins TRBV27 and TRBJ2-7; TRBD2 agrees at 9 bases. Trimming took 9 bases from V and 4 from J; bases not matched to a gene: 16. Germline assignment: CDR1 MNHEY and CDR2 SMNVEV (reference sequence). This CDR3 region has 16 residues. CDR3 sequence reads: CASTRGAGGPPYEQYF. DNA for the CDR3: TGTGCCAGTACGAGGGGCGCGGGAGGGCCTCCATACGAGCAGTACTTC.

The chain carries TRBV4-2 and TRBJ2-5; 10 bases are shared with TRBD2. Trimming cost V 4 bases and J 4 bases; bases outside gene matches: 6. The CDR3 consists of 15 residues. Per germline, CDR1 LGHNA and CDR2 YNFKEQ. The CDR3: CASSRSSGSGETQYF. CDR3 nucleotide sequence: TGTGCCAGCAGCCGGTCTAGCGGGAGTGGAGAGACCCAGTACTTC.

Only a few counts were recorded for this clone. This chain connects TRBV5-4 to TRBJ1-4; D is undetermined. Per germline, CDR1 SGHNT and CDR2 YYREEE (reference sequence). V was pared by 3 bases and J by 8 bases, with 11 bases between. There are 13 residues in the CDR3. This chain's CDR3 is CASSSQGGEKLFF. The CDR3 region has the DNA TGTGCCAGCAGCTCGCAAGGAGGAGAAAAACTGTTTTTT.

At least ten counts were recorded for this clone. The rearrangement links TRBV19 to TRBJ2-1; D possibly corresponds to TRBD2 (5 bases). The V gene's germline CDR1 is LNHDA and CDR2 SQIVND (reference sequence). The ends were cut back, 2 bases at V and 0 bases at J, with 14 bases in the middle. This CDR3 region has 17 residues. The CDR3: CASSISGLQVSYNEQFF. The DNA of the CDR3 is TGTGCCAGTAGTATATCAGGACTTCAGGTCTCCTACAATGAGCAGTTCTTC.

V is TRBV3-1 (or the pseudogene TRBV3-2) and J is TRBJ1-4; the match to TRBD1 covers 8 bases. Germline loops: CDR1 LGHDT, CDR2 YNNKEL (reference sequence). J lost 0 bases, V lost 4 bases, and 7 bases had no gene match. The CDR3 has 17 amino acids. CDR3 nucleotides: TGTGCCAGCAGCCCCGTGAGGACAGGGCCAACTAATGAAAAACTGTTTTTT. Amino acid sequence: CASSPVRTGPTNEKLFF.

The chain uses TRBV6-5 and TRBJ2-7; TRBD1 might be the D (5 bases). Trimming removed 7 bases at V and 0 bases at J, with 10 bases between. This CDR3 spans 13 amino acids. Looked up from germline, CDR1 is MNHEY and CDR2 is SVGAGI. CDR3 protein: CASTSDISYEQYF. The DNA for the CDR3 is TGTGCCAGCACCTCGGACATCTCCTACGAGCAGTACTTC.

The V gene is TRBV5-5, the J gene TRBJ1-3, with 9 bases aligning to TRBD1. The CDR3 loop spans 18 amino acids. V was pared by 0 bases and J by 2 bases, with 9 bases of the junction left unmatched. Germline CDR1 SGHKS, CDR2 YYEKEE (reference sequence). The CDR3 spells CASSLDGTGKFAGNTIYF. In DNA, the CDR3 is TGTGCCAGCAGCTTGGATGGGACAGGGAAATTTGCTGGAAACACCATATATTTT.

The rearrangement uses TRBV29-1 and TRBJ2-2; D gene uncertain. The CDR3 has 11 amino acids. Germline CDR1 is SQVTM and CDR2 is ANQGSEA. Trimming removed 7 bases from V and 5 bases from J, with 8 bases in between. The CDR3 reads CSGKTTGELFF. CDR3 DNA: TGCAGCGGAAAGACTACCGGGGAGCTGTTTTTT.

The chain employs TRBV29-1 and TRBJ2-3; D possibly corresponds to TRBD1 (5 bases). The CDR3 length is 14 residues. Germline V gives CDR1 SQVTM, CDR2 ANQGSEA. Trimming removed 4 bases from V and 0 bases from J, with 11 bases in between. CDR3 coding DNA: TGCAGCGTTGCAACAGGTCACAGCACAGATACGCAGTATTTT. Protein sequence: CSVATGHSTDTQYF.

The genes are TRBV6-6 and TRBJ2-3, with D unclear. The CDR3 contains 16 residues. Germline CDR1 and CDR2: MNHNY and SVGAGI (reference sequence). V lost 0 bases, J lost 0 bases, and 10 bases lay in between. This CDR3 is CASSYSGQESTDTQYF. In DNA, the CDR3 is TGTGCCAGCAGTTACTCGGGCCAAGAAAGCACAGATACGCAGTATTTT.

The V and J genes are TRBV28 and TRBJ1-2; possible D gene TRBD1, 6 bases. V lost 5 bases and J 1 base, leaving 26 bases between the germline ends. CDR3 size: 19 residues. CDR1 is MDHEN, CDR2 SYDVKM, per germline. CDR3 DNA sequence: TGTGCCAGCAGTCAAGTGTGGTTTAGAGGGGGACGCAATAACTATGGCTACACCTTC. Protein: CASSQVWFRGGRNNYGYTF.

The rearrangement links TRBV27 to TRBJ2-4, with D perhaps TRBD2 (5 bases). The germline gives CDR1 MNHEY, CDR2 SMNVEV (reference sequence). The V gene lost 7 bases and the J gene lost 0 bases, with 25 bases spanning the gap. The CDR3 extends over 19 amino acids. CDR3 region: CASNPFERWRRIAKNIQYF. The DNA of the CDR3 is TGTGCCAGCAACCCTTTTGAAAGGTGGAGGAGGATAGCCAAAAACATTCAGTACTTC.

As for this clone: Other DNA sequences within the sample encode an identical CDR3. The chain couples TRBV29-1 to TRBJ2-5, with a possible D match to TRBD1 (5 bases). The length of the CDR3 is 11 residues. V was clipped by 5 bases and J by 5 bases, with 9 bases between them. The V gene's germline CDR1 is SQVTM and CDR2 ANQGSEA. The CDR3 DNA reads as TGCAGCGTTCGATCAGGGGAGACCCAGTACTTC. Its protein is CSVRSGETQYF.

This chain links TRBV30 with TRBJ1-4; weak D call: TRBD1 (6 bases). Germline CDR1 is GTSNPN and CDR2 is SVGIG (reference sequence). The length of the CDR3 is 15 residues. V lost 3 bases to trimming and J lost 2 bases, with 13 bases between them. CDR3 nucleotide sequence: TGTGCCTGGAGGAGGACAGCGGGGACTAATGAAAAACTGTTTTTT. Its translation: CAWRRTAGTNEKLFF.

This clone was seen a handful of times. This sequence joins TRBV9 and TRBJ1-3; a possible D gene is TRBD1 (5 bases). V was clipped by 3 bases and J by 4 bases, with 20 bases between them. The CDR3 runs 17 residues. Germline V lookup: CDR1 SGDLS, CDR2 YYNGEE. In DNA form, the CDR3 reads TGTGCCAGCAGCGGGGGTACAGACAGTGGGCTAGGAAACACCATATATTTT. Translation gives CASSGGTDSGLGNTIYF.